The 26 T cell receptor beta chains presented below share a single source sample, sequenced in a study of blood T cell repertoires in COVID-19. Method: immunoSEQ multiplex PCR; TCRdb's copy keeps in-frame clones and lacks some. The sample includes a few hundred thousand clones, 70% to 90% of them seen just once. The sequencing sample was made of peripheral blood. The origin of the receptors is a woman between 45 and 65 years old with acute or convalescent COVID-19.

V usage is TRBV28 and J usage is TRBJ2-7; 8 bases align to TRBD1. Per the germline V gene, CDR1 is MDHEN and CDR2 is SYDVKM. The CDR3 sequence is 16 residues long. V trimming: 1 base; J trimming: 2 bases; junction bases outside the gene matches: 7. This CDR3 is CASSLFPQGATYEQYF. In nucleotides, the CDR3 is TGTGCCAGCAGTTTATTCCCCCAGGGGGCGACCTACGAGCAGTACTTC.

This clone has a count of ten or more. This chain connects TRBV27 to TRBJ2-1; possible D gene TRBD2, 6 bases. This CDR3 is 15 amino acids long. Germline CDR1 and CDR2: MNHEY and SMNVEV (reference sequence). V was shortened by 1 base and J by 6 bases, with 13 bases between the two germline ends. The CDR3 is CASSLYSGLINEQFF. The CDR3 nucleotides are TGTGCCAGCAGTTTATATAGCGGTCTCATCAATGAGCAGTTCTTC.

This chain uses TRBV10-3 with TRBJ1-2; tentatively, D is TRBD1 (6 bases). Germline values: CDR1 ENHRY, CDR2 SYGVKD. The CDR3 runs to 13 residues. Trimming removed 0 bases at V and 6 bases at J, with 8 bases between. CDR3 sequence (DNA): TGTGCCATCAGTGAGTCGTCAGGGGATGGCTACACCTTC. The encoded protein is CAISESSGDGYTF.

The chain couples TRBV12-5 to TRBJ2-1, with 8 bases identical to TRBD1. The J segment lost 4 bases and the V segment lost 5 bases, leaving 10 bases of the junction unmatched. The CDR3 spans 16 residues. Per germline, CDR1 LGHNT and CDR2 FRNRAP. For the CDR3, the DNA is TGTGCTAGTGGTGGAGAGCCAGGGGGCTGGTACAATGAGCAGTTCTTC. Its protein is CASGGEPGGWYNEQFF.

The rearrangement joins TRBV30 to TRBJ1-6, with a tentative D call TRBD1 (6 bases). This CDR3 has 14 amino acids. Germline CDR1 reads GTSNPN; CDR2 reads SVGIG (reference sequence). V was trimmed by 4 bases and J by 6 bases, leaving 13 bases between them. The CDR3 loop is CAWNPGQPNSPLHF. Here the CDR3 DNA reads TGTGCCTGGAATCCGGGACAACCTAATTCACCCCTCCACTTT.

CDR3 protein: CASSFQGADTQYF. In nucleotides, the CDR3 is TGTGCCAGCAGCTTTCAGGGCGCGGATACGCAGTATTTT. The J gene is TRBJ2-3, the V gene TRBV28; perhaps TRBD1 as D (5 bases). The germline gives CDR1 MDHEN, CDR2 SYDVKM. The V and J ends lost 6 bases and 6 bases respectively, with 13 bases between them. This CDR3 spans 13 amino acids.

In its sample, this clone was seen a few times. The genes are TRBV18 and TRBJ1-1; 10 bases line up with TRBD1. The CDR3 runs to 13 residues. The germline V gene encodes CDR1 KGHSH and CDR2 LQKENI. V gave up 4 bases and J gave up 9 bases; unmatched junction bases: 5. This CDR3 reads CASSLGQGEKAFF. CDR3 nucleotide sequence: TGTGCCAGCTCACTCGGACAGGGGGAGAAAGCTTTCTTT.

V is TRBV11-2 and J is TRBJ2-1, with 7 bases matching TRBD2. V dropped 6 bases and J dropped 7; count of bases not matched to a gene: 9. The germline V gene has CDR1 SGHAT and CDR2 FQNNGV. This CDR3 region has 14 residues. The CDR3 DNA sequence: TGTGCCAGCAGAGGGCAGCGGGGAATGAATGAGCAGTTCTTC. Encoded protein: CASRGQRGMNEQFF.

The chain employs TRBV2 and TRBJ1-1; TRBD1 might be the D (6 bases). Trimming removed 7 bases from V and 1 base from J, with 10 bases in between. This CDR3 region has 13 residues. From germline, CDR1 is SNHLY and CDR2 FYNNEI. As DNA, the CDR3 is TGTGCCAGCATCTTGGACAGGAACACTGAAGCTTTCTTT. Amino acids: CASILDRNTEAFF.

This chain links TRBV18 with TRBJ1-5, with a tentative D call TRBD1 (6 bases). Trimming left V 4 bases short and J 6 bases short, with 19 bases between. CDR1 is KGHSH, CDR2 LQKENI, per germline. This CDR3 comprises 16 residues. The CDR3 nucleotides read TGTGCCAGCTCACAAACTCCGGAACAGGGTGGTCAGCCCCAGCATTTT. Amino acid sequence: CASSQTPEQGGQPQHF. Together with reference TRBV18 and TRBJ1-5, the CDR3 gives the full variable domain: NAGVMQNPRHLVRRRGQEARLRCSPMKGHSHVYWYRQLPEEGLKFMVYLQKENIIDESGMPKERFSAEFPKEGPSILRIQQVVRGDSAAYFCASSQTPEQGGQPQHFGDGTRLSIL.

The chain has TRBV24-1 and TRBJ1-4; 9 bases line up with TRBD1. The junction had 3 bases not matched to a gene; V was cut back by 3 bases and J by 5 bases. The CDR3 sequence is 15 residues long. The V gene's germline CDR1 is KGHDR and CDR2 SFDVKD. The CDR3 bases are TGTGCCACCAGTGATCGCGGACAGGGGAATGAAAAACTGTTTTTT. It specifies CATSDRGQGNEKLFF.

J is TRBJ1-1 and V is TRBV9; no reliable D call. V lost 1 base and J lost 2, with 6 bases in between. This CDR3 contains 13 residues. Germline CDR1 and CDR2: SGDLS and YYNGEE. CDR3 sequence (DNA): TGTGCCAGCAGCGTAAACAGAAACACTGAAGCTTTCTTT. Translated: CASSVNRNTEAFF.

The table lists this clone with a few counts. This chain connects TRBV11-2 to TRBJ1-2, with D possibly TRBD1 on 6 matching bases. There are 15 residues in the CDR3. The V gene's germline CDR1 is SGHAT and CDR2 FQNNGV. Deletions cut 2 bases from V and 8 bases from J, with 18 bases between. This CDR3 is CASSLLALSGAGYTF. Here the CDR3 DNA reads TGTGCCAGCAGCTTATTAGCCCTTTCAGGGGCCGGCTACACCTTC.

The chain carries TRBV28 and TRBJ2-7, with 7 bases matching TRBD1. The V gene's germline CDR1 is MDHEN and CDR2 SYDVKM. The V and J ends lost 8 bases and 2 bases, in that order; junction bases with no gene match: 6. CDR3 length equals 13 residues. In nucleotides, the CDR3 is TGTGCCAGCCTATCGACAGGGACCTACGAGCAGTACTTC. It translates to CASLSTGTYEQYF. Full variable domain (missing parts from reference TRBV28 and TRBJ2-7): DVKVTQSSRYLVKRTGEKVFLECVQDMDHENMFWYRQDPGLGLRLIYFSYDVKMKEKGDIPEGYSVSREKKERFSLILESASTNQTSMYLCASLSTGTYEQYFGPGTRLTVT.

The gene calls are TRBV27 and TRBJ1-4; 10 nucleotides align to TRBD1. CDR3 length: 15 residues. V shed 2 bases, J shed 8 bases, and the junction held 5 bases outside the gene matches. Germline V gene data show CDR1 as MNHEY and CDR2 as SMNVEV (reference sequence). In nucleotides, the CDR3 is TGTGCCAGCAGTTTACCCGGACAGGGGGGCGAAAAACTGTTTTTT. Residues: CASSLPGQGGEKLFF.

The rearrangement links TRBV10-3 to TRBJ2-1, with D possibly being TRBD2 (6 bases). Germline V lookup: CDR1 ENHRY, CDR2 SYGVKD. V lost 6 bases and J lost 3, with 6 bases in between. CDR3 length: 12 residues. The CDR3 region is CAISGSYNEQFF. For the CDR3, the DNA is TGTGCCATCAGCGGGAGCTACAATGAGCAGTTCTTC.

The V call is TRBV24-1, the J call TRBJ1-4, with 7 bases lining up with TRBD1. After removal of 4 bases from V and 0 bases from J, the junction contained 7 bases not matched to a gene. Per germline, CDR1 KGHDR and CDR2 SFDVKD. The CDR3 spans 17 residues. CDR3 in amino acids: CATSERDSTATNEKLFF. CDR3 DNA sequence: TGTGCCACCAGTGAGAGGGACAGCACAGCAACTAATGAAAAACTGTTTTTT.

The chain recombines TRBV24-1 with TRBJ2-2; weak D call: TRBD1 (5 bases). Germline values: CDR1 KGHDR, CDR2 SFDVKD. The CDR3 extends over 14 amino acids. Trimming shortened V by 3 bases and J by 3 bases, and 7 bases separated the two germline ends. The CDR3 bases are TGTGCCACCAGTGATGACAGTTACACCGGGGAGCTGTTTTTT. Amino acids: CATSDDSYTGELFF.

In this sample, this clone turned up once. Here the CDR3 reads CASSPRFPGEKLFF. In DNA, the CDR3 is TGTGCCAGCAGTCCCCGTTTCCCCGGGGAAAAACTGTTTTTT. The J gene is TRBJ1-4, the V gene TRBV28, with unresolved D. V lost 5 bases and J lost 8, with 15 bases in between. In germline, CDR1 is MDHEN, CDR2 SYDVKM. The CDR3 runs to 14 residues.

V usage is TRBV7-3 and J usage is TRBJ2-2; D unresolved. V was cut by 4 bases and J by 3 bases, with 12 bases left in between. This CDR3 spans 15 amino acids. Germline V gene lookup returns CDR1 SGHTA and CDR2 FQGTGA. The DNA of the CDR3 is TGTGCCAGCAGCTCCCCTCCGCCGGACACCGGGGAGCTGTTTTTT. This sequence encodes CASSSPPPDTGELFF.

The rearrangement joins TRBV28 to TRBJ2-7; D remains unclear. CDR1 is MDHEN and CDR2 is SYDVKM in the germline V gene. The CDR3 contains 14 residues. V was shortened by 3 bases and J by 2 bases, with 11 bases between the two germline ends. CDR3 amino acids: CASSLRFLPYEQYF. The CDR3 DNA reads TGTGCCAGCAGTTTGCGATTTTTGCCCTACGAGCAGTACTTC.

The chain links TRBV3-1 (or the pseudogene TRBV3-2) to TRBJ2-3; D not resolved. Trimming shortened V by 1 base and J by 4 bases, and 12 bases separated the two germline ends. This CDR3 spans 15 amino acids. The germline V gene has CDR1 LGHDT and CDR2 YNNKEL (reference sequence). CDR3 in amino acids: CASSQVSSGADTQYF. CDR3 DNA sequence: TGTGCCAGCAGCCAAGTTTCTAGTGGTGCAGATACGCAGTATTTT.

The chain links TRBV5-4 to TRBJ1-2, with D maybe TRBD1 (6 bases). The germline CDR1 and CDR2 sequences are SGHNT and YYREEE (reference sequence). The CDR3 runs to 15 residues. Trimming left V 4 bases short and J 3 bases short, with 16 bases between. CDR3: CASSRGQTTDYGYTF. The CDR3 DNA is TGTGCCAGCAGCCGAGGACAGACTACCGACTATGGCTACACCTTC.

CDR3 bases: TGTGCCAGCATTCCGGACAGGGGCTATGGCTACACCTTC. This codes for CASIPDRGYGYTF. The rearrangement links TRBV5-4 to TRBJ1-2; TRBD1 agrees at 9 bases. J was trimmed by 4 bases and V by 6 bases; bases with no gene match: 4. From germline, CDR1 is SGHNT and CDR2 YYREEE (reference sequence). This CDR3 spans 13 amino acids.

The rearrangement uses TRBV4-1 and TRBJ2-5; 11 bases agree with TRBD1. Germline CDR1 and CDR2: MGHRA and YSYEKL. The CDR3 length is 16 residues. Trimming at V came to 2 bases and at J to 4 bases, leaving 6 bases not matched to a gene. The CDR3 protein is CASSQTPGQGVETQYF. In DNA, the CDR3 is TGCGCCAGCAGCCAAACCCCGGGACAGGGGGTAGAGACCCAGTACTTC.

The genes are TRBV19 and TRBJ2-1; tentatively, D is TRBD1 (6 bases). This CDR3 comprises 14 residues. Germline V lookup: CDR1 LNHDA, CDR2 SQIVND (reference sequence). Trimming shortened V by 6 bases and J by 4 bases, and 13 bases separated the two germline ends. The CDR3 sequence is CASSLRGGYNEQFF. The CDR3 nucleotides read TGTGCCAGTAGCCTGAGAGGGGGATACAATGAGCAGTTCTTC.